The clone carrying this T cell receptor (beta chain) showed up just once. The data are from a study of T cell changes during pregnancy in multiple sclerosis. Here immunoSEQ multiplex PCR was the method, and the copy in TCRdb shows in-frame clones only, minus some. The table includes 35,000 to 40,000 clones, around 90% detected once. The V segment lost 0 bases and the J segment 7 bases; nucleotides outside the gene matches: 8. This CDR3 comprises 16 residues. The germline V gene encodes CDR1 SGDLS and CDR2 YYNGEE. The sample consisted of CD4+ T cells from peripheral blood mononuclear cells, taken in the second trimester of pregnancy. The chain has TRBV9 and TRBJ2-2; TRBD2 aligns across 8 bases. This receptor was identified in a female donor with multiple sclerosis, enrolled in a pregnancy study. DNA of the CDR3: TGTGCCAGCAGCGTAGGGGCGGGAGGAGGTGTCGGGGAGCTGTTTTTT. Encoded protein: CASSVGAGGGVGELFF.